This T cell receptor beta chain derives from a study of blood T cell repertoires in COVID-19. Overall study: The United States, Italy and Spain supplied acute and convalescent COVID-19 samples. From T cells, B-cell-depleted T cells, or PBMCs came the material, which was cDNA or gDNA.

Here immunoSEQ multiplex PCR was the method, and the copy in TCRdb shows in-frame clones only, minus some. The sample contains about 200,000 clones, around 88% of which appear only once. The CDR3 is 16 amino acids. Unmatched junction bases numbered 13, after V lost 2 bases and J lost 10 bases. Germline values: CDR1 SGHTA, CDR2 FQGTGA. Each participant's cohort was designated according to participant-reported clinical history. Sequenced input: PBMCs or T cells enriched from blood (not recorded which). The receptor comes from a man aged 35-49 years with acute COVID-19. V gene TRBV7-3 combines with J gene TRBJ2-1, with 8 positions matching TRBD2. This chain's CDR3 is CASSLQSLAGPKEQFF. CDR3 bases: TGTGCCAGCAGCTTACAGTCCCTAGCGGGCCCCAAAGAGCAGTTCTTC.